The source of this T cell receptor beta chain is a study of cytotoxic CD8 clonotypes in ibrutinib-treated CLL (dated by TCRdb to about 2021). About the study as a whole: The cohort had 11 relapsed/refractory and 15 treatment-naive patients; some 17 were IGHV unmutated. An average of about 260,000 productive templates and roughly 94,000 productive rearrangements was obtained per sample. Responses were partial in around 25 patients and complete in 2; after median about 63 months follow-up, about 14 stayed in remission and 12 progressed. The response samples were drawn at a median of 12 months into treatment, with a range of about 6 to 36 months. Longitudinal samples were obtainable from about 30% of the 86 participants in the trial. Cryopreserved peripheral blood mononuclear cells were obtained prior to treatment, at the time of response, and at either disease progression or sustained remission.

For TCR beta library preparation, roughly 2.1 micrograms of genomic DNA were isolated from cryopreserved PBMCs. Longitudinal blood samples from CLL patients on ibrutinib monotherapy were analyzed using high-throughput TCR beta sequencing. Patients were enrolled in a phase 2 open-label single-center ibrutinib monotherapy trial. Each clonotype received, on average, around 10x coverage in deep resolution sequencing performed on a MiSeq, where the target depth lay between 1 in 1 million and 1 in 200,000 T cells. The immunoSEQ hsTCRB Kit was used to generate the TCR beta libraries. As for how the authors treated the data: The data were analyzed with ImmunoSEQ Analyzer and ImmunoSEQ Data Assistant, and V, D and J gene assignments followed IMGT definitions. Clonality, with values ranging from 0 to 1, was calculated as one minus the normalized Shannon entropy of productive rearrangement frequencies. Only overrepresented clonotypes making up at least 0.05% of the repertoire of each patient were included in the public clonotype analysis. Thirteen repertoires from age-matched healthy donors, obtained from immuneACCESS, served as clonality controls. TCRdb took over this immuneACCESS table, retaining in-frame rearrangements with V and J assigned. Such tables are incomplete; in checked studies, under half of the missing clones stem from an unresolved V gene, and the remainder is unexplained. The DNA gave D and trimming, while V, J and clone size come from that table. Counted in this sample were more than 20,000 clones; roughly 70% of them appeared once. The ten largest clonotypes hold about 26% of the sample.

The germline V gene (reference sequence) yields SGHNT for CDR1 and YYREEE for CDR2. Including cysteine and phenylalanine, the CDR3 has 18 amino acids. Here the CDR3 DNA is all that survives: 54 bases in frame from base 1. V and J lose 0 bases and 2 bases, and a span of 21 bases separates them. Broad study findings and their caveats: Public clonotypes were found to be uncommon and were observed to contract or remain stable during treatment; the increase in clonality was shown to reflect expansion of private clonotypes at ibrutinib response. Clonality increased at ibrutinib response, stayed stable in sustained remission, and fell back toward baseline at progression. At baseline, clonality was higher than in age-matched healthy donors and showed a strong correlation with circulating CD8+ T-cell counts. Sampling times were not matched between patients in sustained remission and patients whose disease was progressing, and lymph node repertoires were not examined.

A note on this clone: No cognate antigen has been identified for it. No qualities accompany the bases; no much larger clone lies one base away.

The rearranged segments are TRBV5-4 and TRBJ2-7; no D gene call is confident. The sequence was obtained from a human donor with chronic lymphocytic leukemia. The material sequenced was PBMCs, taken before ibrutinib treatment. The CDR3 protein is CASSLGSRLGVYPYEQYF. Here is the DNA: TGTGCCAGCAGCTTGGGATCACGGCTAGGCGTGTATCCCTACGAGCAGTACTTC.